This TCR beta chain was documented in a study of blood T cell repertoires in COVID-19. The wider study: Sites in the United States, Italy and Spain provided acute and convalescent COVID-19 samples.

The V gene lost 2 bases and the J gene lost 2 bases, with 6 bases spanning the gap. Germline assignment: CDR1 SEHNR and CDR2 FQNEAQ (reference sequence). This CDR3 comprises 14 residues. Repertoires were generated with immunoSEQ multiplex PCR, while TCRdb's copy carries only in-frame clones and drops some. The data contain about 200,000 clones, more than 75% of them singletons. Seattle researchers signed up patients amid active infection and tracked them longitudinally. The clonotype originates from a person between 65 and 79 years old with COVID-19, enrolled during active disease. The chain is built from TRBV7-9 and TRBJ1-4, with a tentative D call TRBD1 (5 bases). The specimen was peripheral blood. The CDR3 DNA is TGTGCCAGCAGCTTATCAGGGACTAATGAAAAACTGTTTTTT. This codes for CASSLSGTNEKLFF. Variable domain in full (rest from reference TRBV7-9 and TRBJ1-4): DTGVSQNPRHKITKRGQNVTFRCDPISEHNRLYWYRQTLGQGPEFLTYFQNEAQLEKSRLLSDRFSAERPKGSFSTLEIQRTEQGDSAMYLCASSLSGTNEKLFFGSGTQLSVL.